This T cell receptor (beta chain) is from a study of immunodeficiency (dated by TCRdb to about 2019). In the study overall: To search for oligoclonality and VDJ recombination defects, the researchers carried out a repertoire analysis.

Regarding this clone: What antigen it recognizes has not been identified. Within one base of it there is no much larger clone, and no base qualities were kept.

Genomic DNA was extracted using the QIAamp DNA Blood Mini Kit and was submitted for immunoSEQ repertoire analysis. CDR3 regions were amplified by multiplex PCR from a standard quantity of genomic DNA template. PCR products were sequenced on an Illumina platform. As for how the authors treated the data: Sequences were mapped to a reference, using V, D and J gene definitions from IMGT. To get rid of PCR and sequencing errors, closely related sequences were merged using a nearest-neighbor clustering algorithm. V, D and J usage in productive unique and total sequences was analyzed using ImmunoSEQ Analyzer tools and R version 3.6.1. As stored in TCRdb, this immuneACCESS dataset retains in-frame rearrangements with V and J assigned. A fraction of the clones does not appear; measured against another copy, unresolved V genes explain less than half of the discrepancy, and the remainder lacks a known reason. The V and J calls and clone size come from that table; D and trimming were worked out from the DNA. For this sample there are 1,100 or so clones; 80% to 95% appear just once. The ten largest clones capture more than 1.4% of the sample.

Reading the germline V gene (reference sequence) gives CDR1 SEHNR and CDR2 FQNEAQ. V drops 0 bases and J drops 2 bases, leaving 8 bases in between. Including the terminal cysteine and phenylalanine, the CDR3 comprises 16 residues. Left in the record is the CDR3 DNA by itself, 48 bases read in frame from the first base. What the study reported, not specific to this receptor: Relative to control CD8+ T cells, CD8+ T cells from patients had restricted TRB V-J pairing and a lower productive entropy. Entropy comparisons showed n=3 (open circles) for patients versus healthy controls; a thymic development effect was only suggested as possible. Severe oligoclonality, as judged by top-100 and total clonotype frequencies, was observed in patient CD8+ T cells but not in patient CD4+ T cells.

CD3+CD8+ T cells were sorted from fresh PBMCs before TCR sequencing. The receptor was derived from a female donor. The chain employs TRBV7-9 and TRBJ1-6, and possibly TRBD1, on 5 matching bases. Sequencing was performed on CD8+ T cells from blood. Here is the DNA: TGTGCCAGCAGCTTAGCAGGGGAAACCTATAATTCACCCCTCCACTTT. Its protein is CASSLAGETYNSPLHF.